Below are 24 T cell receptor beta chains sequenced from a single sample in a study of blood T cell repertoires in COVID-19. Data came from immunoSEQ multiplex PCR; TCRdb stores just in-frame clones and leaves some out. The sample has about 39,000 clones, approximately 89% seen once. The sequencing sample was made of peripheral blood. Receptors originate from a man in his fifties or sixties with active COVID-19.

This chain uses TRBV2 with TRBJ1-2; D gene ambiguous. Germline CDR1 is SNHLY and CDR2 is FYNNEI. Trimming stripped 7 bases from V and 7 bases from J, with 22 bases between. This CDR3 region has 15 residues. CDR3: CASKTLAGGKGGYTF. DNA of the CDR3: TGTGCCAGCAAAACCCTGGCGGGAGGGAAGGGTGGCTACACCTTC.

The rearrangement uses TRBV2 and TRBJ2-3; possibly TRBD2 for D (5 bases). Germline loops: CDR1 SNHLY, CDR2 FYNNEI. Trimming cost V 4 bases and J 1 base, with 15 bases left between them. The CDR3 totals 16 residues. In DNA, the CDR3 is TGTGCCAGCAGTGGAGCGAGCGGATCTCGCACAGATACGCAGTATTTT. Residues: CASSGASGSRTDTQYF.

This clone occurred once. The chain has TRBV5-4 and TRBJ2-3; D is perhaps TRBD2 (6 bases). Germline V lookup: CDR1 SGHNT, CDR2 YYREEE (reference sequence). This CDR3 is built from 13 residues. V was trimmed by 6 bases and J by 2 bases, leaving 10 bases between them. The CDR3 DNA follows: TGTGCCAGCAATGCGGGGAACACAGATACGCAGTATTTT. Its translation is CASNAGNTDTQYF.

The sample holds one count of this clone. The chain couples TRBV6-6 to TRBJ1-2, with 9 bases identical to TRBD1. CDR1 is MNHNY and CDR2 is SVGAGI in the germline V gene (reference sequence). CDR3 size: 14 residues. V was clipped by 6 bases and J by 7 bases; unmatched bases: 9. The DNA for the CDR3 is TGTGCCAGCAGCCCCTCGGGACAGGGACCTGGCTACACCTTC. It specifies CASSPSGQGPGYTF.

This chain uses TRBV30 with TRBJ1-1, with no clear D. V was clipped by 3 bases and J by 0 bases, with 8 bases between them. The germline gives CDR1 GTSNPN, CDR2 SVGIG (reference sequence). This CDR3 is built from 13 residues. The CDR3 DNA reads TGTGCCTGGAGACTGGGCCTGAACACTGAAGCTTTCTTT. Its translation is CAWRLGLNTEAFF.

The J gene is TRBJ1-6, the V gene TRBV19; a possible D gene is TRBD1 (5 bases). Trimming shortened V by 5 bases and J by 5 bases, and 19 bases separated the two germline ends. Per germline, CDR1 LNHDA and CDR2 SQIVND (reference sequence). The CDR3 runs 17 residues. The CDR3 spells CASSPWGREENNSPLHF. Here the CDR3 DNA reads TGTGCCAGTAGTCCCTGGGGCAGGGAAGAGAATAATTCACCCCTCCACTTT.

This chain links TRBV5-1 with TRBJ2-3, with 7 bases fitting TRBD2. V was pared by 4 bases and J by 5 bases, with 4 bases of the junction left unmatched. This CDR3 spans 13 amino acids. Looked up from germline, CDR1 is SGHRS and CDR2 is YFSETQ. Here the CDR3 DNA reads TGCGCCAGCAGCCTGGGACTACTAGATACGCAGTATTTT. It encodes CASSLGLLDTQYF.

Concerning this clone itself: Germline is not matched at one junction end, which may reflect a read error. This chain connects TRBV3-1 (or the pseudogene TRBV3-2) to TRBJ1-1; unclear D gene. Germline assignment: CDR1 LGHDT and CDR2 YNNKEL (reference sequence). This CDR3 comprises 11 residues. Here the CDR3 DNA reads TGTGCCAGCAGCTGGAACAGTGAAGCTTTCTTT. Residues: CASSWNSEAFF.

CDR3: CASTPTGNTEAFF. The CDR3 region has the DNA TGCGCCAGCACTCCTACCGGGAACACTGAAGCTTTCTTT. The V and J genes are TRBV5-1 and TRBJ1-1; D remains unclear. Trimming cost V 6 bases and J 1 base, with 10 bases left between them. Germline CDR1 is SGHRS and CDR2 is YFSETQ. The CDR3 is 13 amino acids.

The J gene is TRBJ2-3, the V gene TRBV29-1, with 9 bases matching TRBD1. The ends lost 1 base at V and 3 bases at J; junction bases unmatched: 2. This CDR3 has 14 residues. CDR1 and CDR2 from the germline V gene are SQVTM and ANQGSEA. The CDR3 sequence: CSVEGGQGTDTQYF. In nucleotides, the CDR3 is TGCAGCGTTGAAGGGGGACAGGGTACAGATACGCAGTATTTT.

This clone was observed a handful of times. This chain joins TRBV5-1 and TRBJ2-7, with 7 nucleotides matching TRBD1. Germline loops: CDR1 SGHRS, CDR2 YFSETQ. V dropped 0 bases and J dropped 3; count of bases not matched to a gene: 9. CDR3 length: 16 amino acids. CDR3 DNA sequence: TGCGCCAGCAGCTTGGGAGGGTGGCAGGGGGTCTACGAGCAGTACTTC. Translating it yields CASSLGGWQGVYEQYF.

This chain links TRBV7-3 with TRBJ2-2; 8 nucleotides line up with TRBD2. Germline values: CDR1 SGHTA, CDR2 FQGTGA. Unmatched junction bases numbered 10, after V lost 2 bases and J lost 2 bases. CDR3 length: 18 residues. The CDR3 loop reads CASSLVAGGLGNTGELFF. The CDR3 region has the DNA TGTGCCAGCAGCTTAGTTGCGGGGGGTCTCGGAAACACCGGGGAGCTGTTTTTT.

In DNA form, the CDR3 reads TGTGCCAGTAATCAAGACAGGTTCAATCAGCCCCAGCATTTT. Its protein product is CASNQDRFNQPQHF. The gene calls are TRBV19 and TRBJ1-5; TRBD1 might be the D (6 bases). V dropped 7 bases and J dropped 3 bases, with 13 bases sitting between them. CDR1 and CDR2 from the germline V gene are LNHDA and SQIVND (reference sequence). The CDR3 runs to 14 residues. Full variable domain (remainder filled in from reference TRBV19 and TRBJ1-5): DGGITQSPKYLFRKEGQNVTLSCEQNLNHDAMYWYRQDPGQGLRLIYYSQIVNDFQKGDIAEGYSVSREKKESFPLTVTSAQKNPTAFYLCASNQDRFNQPQHFGDGTRLSIL.

The chain has TRBV3-1 (or the pseudogene TRBV3-2) and TRBJ2-3; D is ambiguous. This CDR3 spans 13 amino acids. Trimming removed 6 bases at V and 5 bases at J, with 12 bases between. Germline values: CDR1 LGHDT, CDR2 YNNKEL (reference sequence). The CDR3 DNA reads as TGTGCCAGCAGTTTTTCTGTAATAGATACGCAGTATTTT. Encoded protein: CASSFSVIDTQYF.

The chain joins TRBV19 to TRBJ2-5; 9 bases agree with TRBD1. Trimming cost V 4 bases and J 6 bases; bases outside gene matches: 6. Germline V lookup: CDR1 LNHDA, CDR2 SQIVND (reference sequence). The CDR3 sequence is 14 residues long. CDR3 nucleotides: TGTGCCAGTAGTACCGGGACAGGGAGGCAGACCCAGTACTTC. This gives the protein CASSTGTGRQTQYF.

Concerning this clone itself: Different DNA sequences within this sample yield the same CDR3. V gene TRBV6-5 combines with J gene TRBJ1-2; 7 bases line up with TRBD1. Per the germline V gene, CDR1 is MNHEY and CDR2 is SVGAGI. CDR3 length equals 15 residues. J was trimmed by 6 bases and V by 0 bases; bases with no gene match: 7. CDR3 coding DNA: TGTGCCAGCAGTTACTCGAGAGGGGGCGCTGATGGCTACACCTTC. This gives the protein CASSYSRGGADGYTF.

The rearrangement uses TRBV12-5 and TRBJ1-2; maybe TRBD1 (6 bases). V dropped 5 bases and J dropped 6 bases, with 16 bases sitting between them. The CDR3 covers 14 residues. Germline CDR1 reads LGHNT; CDR2 reads FRNRAP. The CDR3 DNA follows: TGTGCTAGTGGTCCCCCCGGGACAAATAATGGCTACACCTTC. Its translation: CASGPPGTNNGYTF.

The chain couples TRBV2 to TRBJ2-3; 7 bases match TRBD1. The V gene end was trimmed by 8 bases and the J gene end by 6 bases; junction bases not matched to a gene: 11. The CDR3 has 14 amino acids. The germline V gene has CDR1 SNHLY and CDR2 FYNNEI. The CDR3 bases are TGTGCCAGCCATAAACAGGGGACGGGGGATACGCAGTATTTT. Encoded protein: CASHKQGTGDTQYF.

The genes are TRBV10-3 and TRBJ2-2; D is unresolved. The CDR3 spans 13 residues. The V end lost 4 bases, the J end lost 4 bases, and 7 bases lay between the germline ends. The V gene's germline CDR1 is ENHRY and CDR2 SYGVKD. The CDR3 nucleotides read TGTGCCATCAGTGTGGCCCTCACCGGGGAGCTGTTTTTT. Translating gives CAISVALTGELFF.

The chain is built from TRBV18 and TRBJ1-6, with TRBD1 matching over 7 bases. CDR3 size: 15 residues. V shed 4 bases, J shed 7 bases, and the junction held 7 bases outside the gene matches. The germline gives CDR1 KGHSH, CDR2 LQKENI. CDR3 DNA: TGTGCCAGCTCACGCACGACAGGGAGAAATTCACCCCTCCACTTT. Translation gives CASSRTTGRNSPLHF.

The rearrangement links TRBV5-6 to TRBJ2-7, with 7 bases lining up with TRBD2. CDR1 is SGHDT and CDR2 is YYEEEE in the germline V gene. The trim removed 0 bases at V and 3 bases at J, leaving 9 bases unmatched. The CDR3 totals 16 residues. The CDR3 sequence: CASSLARASGLYEQYF. Here the CDR3 DNA reads TGTGCCAGCAGCTTGGCTAGGGCTAGCGGCCTCTACGAGCAGTACTTC.

This chain uses TRBV6-2 or TRBV6-3 with TRBJ1-1, with D possibly matching TRBD1 (6 bases). V was shortened by 4 bases and J by 3 bases, with 15 bases between the two germline ends. Germline V gene sequence: CDR1 MNHEY, CDR2 SVGEGT. The CDR3 sequence is 15 residues long. CDR3 region: CASSLDSAMDTEAFF. The CDR3 DNA reads as TGTGCCAGCAGTTTGGACAGCGCTATGGACACTGAAGCTTTCTTT.

The rearrangement uses TRBV30 and TRBJ1-1, with D perhaps TRBD1 (6 bases). The V and J ends lost 0 bases and 5 bases respectively, with 16 bases between them. The V gene's germline CDR1 is GTSNPN and CDR2 SVGIG (reference sequence). The CDR3 spans 15 residues. CDR3 sequence: CAWSVVSGDRTEAFF. CDR3 nucleotides: TGTGCCTGGAGTGTGGTGTCAGGGGATCGGACTGAAGCTTTCTTT.

The sample holds a few counts of this clone. CDR3 in DNA: TGTGCCAGCAGTGAAGGGGACATTCGGGAGACCCAGTACTTC. It specifies CASSEGDIRETQYF. V is TRBV6-1 and J is TRBJ2-5, with a tentative D call TRBD1 (6 bases). Germline loops: CDR1 MNHNS, CDR2 SASEGT. CDR3 length: 14 amino acids. Trimming stripped 1 base from V and 5 bases from J, with 11 bases between.